This TCR beta chain was found in a study of cytomegalovirus exposure and HLA in healthy donors. Study-level findings and limits: Clusters of TCRs from the first cohort tended to co-occur in the approximately 130 validation repertoires (as a later analysis found). Many donors carried some public TCRs, although rarity characterized most TCR sequences.

From germline, CDR1 is LGHNA and CDR2 YNFKEQ. The CDR3 spans 17 residues. V shed 0 bases and J 2 bases; nucleotides not matched to a gene: 3. As for this clone: The antigen is unknown.

Assay: immunoSEQ multiplex PCR; the TCRdb copy retains only in-frame clones and omits some. The table lists around 52,000 clones, over 85% of them singletons. The rearrangement uses TRBV4-2 and TRBJ2-5; 13 bases agree with TRBD2. The sequencing input was PBMCs. This clonotype was sampled from a woman aged 18-29 years in good health and CMV-seronegative. The CDR3 region has the DNA TGTGCCAGCAGCCAAGACAGACTAGCGGGGGGACAAGAGACCCAGTACTTC. It is translated as CASSQDRLAGGQETQYF.